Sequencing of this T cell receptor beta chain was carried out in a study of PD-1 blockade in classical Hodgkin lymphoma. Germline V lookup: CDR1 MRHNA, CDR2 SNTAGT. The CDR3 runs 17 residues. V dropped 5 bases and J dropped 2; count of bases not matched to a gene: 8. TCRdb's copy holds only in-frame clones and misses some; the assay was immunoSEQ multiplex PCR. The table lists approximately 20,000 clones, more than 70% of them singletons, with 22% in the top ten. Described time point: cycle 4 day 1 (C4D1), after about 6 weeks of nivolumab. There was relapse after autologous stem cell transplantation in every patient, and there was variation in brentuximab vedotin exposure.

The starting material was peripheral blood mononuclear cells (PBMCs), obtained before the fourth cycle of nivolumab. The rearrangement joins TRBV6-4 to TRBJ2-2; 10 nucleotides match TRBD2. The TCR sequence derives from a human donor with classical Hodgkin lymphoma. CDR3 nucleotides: TGTGCCAGCAGTCCATCTAGCGGGGGCCGTAACACCGGGGAGCTGTTTTTT. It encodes CASSPSSGGRNTGELFF.